Presented here are 23 T cell receptor beta chains from one specimen sequenced in a study of blood T cell repertoires in COVID-19. This table comes from immunoSEQ multiplex PCR, and its TCRdb copy is limited to in-frame clones, with some not included. The table has around 100,000 clones, 84% seen once. The specimen sequenced was peripheral blood. The origin of the receptors is a man between 65 and 85 years old with active or convalescent COVID-19.

This clone appeared once. CDR3 residues: CASSFGGGQWFPDTQYF. The CDR3 nucleotides read TGTGCCAGCAGCTTCGGGGGGGGGCAATGGTTCCCAGATACGCAGTATTTT. The chain joins TRBV5-4 to TRBJ2-3; 8 bases are shared with TRBD2. CDR3 length equals 17 residues. The germline V gene has CDR1 SGHNT and CDR2 YYREEE (reference sequence). V trimming: 2 bases; J trimming: 4 bases; junction bases outside the gene matches: 12.

The chain is built from TRBV3-1 (or the pseudogene TRBV3-2) and TRBJ2-2; D is possibly TRBD1 (8 bases). The V end lost 6 bases, the J end lost 6 bases, and 14 bases lay between the germline ends. The CDR3 loop spans 14 amino acids. Germline loops: CDR1 LGHDT, CDR2 YNNKEL (reference sequence). The CDR3 spells CASSYRGGPGELFF. The CDR3 nucleotides are TGTGCCAGCAGTTACAGGGGGGGACCCGGGGAGCTGTTTTTT.

The chain links TRBV6-2 or TRBV6-3 to TRBJ2-3; D uncertain. The CDR3 spans 12 residues. From germline, CDR1 is MNHEY and CDR2 SVGEGT. V lost 6 bases and J 4 bases, leaving 8 bases between the germline ends. The CDR3 sequence: CASSLRADTQYF. CDR3 in DNA: TGTGCCAGCAGCCTCCGGGCAGATACGCAGTATTTT.

The chain combines TRBV7-9 with TRBJ2-1, with a possible D match to TRBD2 (5 bases). Germline loops: CDR1 SEHNR, CDR2 FQNEAQ (reference sequence). The length of the CDR3 is 14 residues. The ends were cut back, 5 bases at V and 10 bases at J, with 18 bases in the middle. This chain's CDR3 is CASSQAPTKPEQFF. In DNA form, the CDR3 reads TGTGCCAGCAGCCAAGCCCCGACTAAGCCCGAGCAGTTCTTC. Combining the CDR3 with reference TRBV7-9 and TRBJ2-1 gives the whole variable domain DTGVSQNPRHKITKRGQNVTFRCDPISEHNRLYWYRQTLGQGPEFLTYFQNEAQLEKSRLLSDRFSAERPKGSFSTLEIQRTEQGDSAMYLCASSQAPTKPEQFFGPGTRLTVL.

This chain uses TRBV5-4 with TRBJ1-2; tentative D call: TRBD1 (5 bases). The CDR3 sequence is 12 residues long. Trimming removed 4 bases from V and 4 bases from J, with 8 bases in between. Germline V gene lookup returns CDR1 SGHNT and CDR2 YYREEE (reference sequence). This CDR3 reads CASSTDSYGYTF. The CDR3 DNA reads as TGTGCCAGCAGCACTGACAGCTATGGCTACACCTTC.

The chain carries TRBV7-2 and TRBJ1-6; D unresolved. The germline gives CDR1 SGHTA, CDR2 FQGNSA. Trimming cost V 3 bases and J 9 bases, with 6 bases left between them. CDR3 length equals 12 residues. Written as DNA, the CDR3 is TGTGCCAGCAGCTTTGGGAGTTCACCCCTCCACTTT. This codes for CASSFGSSPLHF. Looking up the rest from reference TRBV7-2 and TRBJ1-6 gives the full variable domain: GAGVSQSPSNKVTEKGKDVELRCDPISGHTALYWYRQSLGQGLEFLIYFQGNSAPDKSGLPSDRFSAERTGGSVSTLTIQRTQQEDSAVYLCASSFGSSPLHFGNGTRLTVT.

V is TRBV19 and J is TRBJ2-7; D is possibly TRBD1 (6 bases). V was trimmed by 4 bases and J by 4 bases, leaving 17 bases between them. The CDR3 is 15 amino acids. Per germline, CDR1 LNHDA and CDR2 SQIVND (reference sequence). The CDR3, as DNA: TGTGCCAGTAGTACCGGTACAGGGTTGATGTACGAGCAGTACTTC. Translated: CASSTGTGLMYEQYF.

The V call is TRBV5-1, the J call TRBJ1-2, with TRBD1 matching 10 bases. The trim removed 2 bases at V and 4 bases at J, leaving 2 bases unmatched. In germline, CDR1 is SGHRS, CDR2 YFSETQ. The length of the CDR3 is 14 residues. The CDR3 loop is CASSFRDRGYGYTF. In DNA form, the CDR3 reads TGCGCCAGCAGCTTCCGGGACAGGGGCTATGGCTACACCTTC. The full variable domain, rest sourced from reference TRBV5-1 and TRBJ1-2, is KAGVTQTPRYLIKTRGQQVTLSCSPISGHRSVSWYQQTPGQGLQFLFEYFSETQRNKGNFPGRFSGRQFSNSRSEMNVSTLELGDSALYLCASSFRDRGYGYTFGSGTRLTVV.

The chain carries TRBV30 and TRBJ2-3, with D maybe TRBD1 (6 bases). The CDR3 is 16 residues long. The V end was cut by 4 bases, the J end by 0 bases, with 17 bases between. Germline V CDR1 and CDR2: GTSNPN, SVGIG (reference sequence). This chain's CDR3 is CAWTVKGQGSTDTQYF. Here the CDR3 DNA reads TGTGCCTGGACAGTTAAAGGGCAGGGGAGCACAGATACGCAGTATTTT.

The CDR3 sequence: CASSEQSSNQPQHF. The CDR3 nucleotides are TGTGCCAGCAGTGAACAGTCAAGCAATCAGCCCCAGCATTTT. The chain combines TRBV2 with TRBJ1-5; no definite D call. Germline V lookup: CDR1 SNHLY, CDR2 FYNNEI. V was shortened by 2 bases and J by 1 base, with 6 bases between the two germline ends. The CDR3 sequence is 14 residues long.

The gene calls are TRBV28 and TRBJ1-3, with D possibly being TRBD1 (6 bases). Germline lookup yields CDR1 MDHEN and CDR2 SYDVKM. Trimming took 5 bases from V and 1 from J, leaving 9 bases between them. The CDR3 extends over 14 amino acids. The DNA for the CDR3 is TGTGCCAGCAGTCCTCAGGGGTCTGGAAACACCATATATTTT. Translating it yields CASSPQGSGNTIYF.

J is TRBJ2-7 and V is TRBV28, with TRBD2 matching over 10 bases. Germline V gives CDR1 MDHEN, CDR2 SYDVKM. V was clipped by 5 bases and J by 2 bases; unmatched bases: 6. The length of the CDR3 is 15 residues. For the CDR3, the DNA is TGTGCCAGCAGTAGTAGCGGGGGGCCGACCTACGAGCAGTACTTC. Translated: CASSSSGGPTYEQYF.

This clone is a singleton in its sample. The gene calls are TRBV7-8 and TRBJ2-3; TRBD2 agrees at 10 bases. Germline V lookup: CDR1 SGHVS, CDR2 FQNEAQ. The CDR3 consists of 16 residues. V lost 2 bases, J lost 0 bases, and 2 bases stayed unmatched. The chain's CDR3 is CASSLSLAGSTDTQYF. The CDR3 DNA follows: TGTGCCAGCAGCTTATCACTAGCGGGGAGCACAGATACGCAGTATTTT.

The chain links TRBV5-1 to TRBJ1-1; 10 nucleotides align to TRBD1. CDR3 length: 14 residues. V lost 0 bases to trimming and J lost 7 bases; unmatched junction nucleotides: 3. Germline CDR1 is SGHRS and CDR2 is YFSETQ. CDR3: CASSLGDRGSEAFF. The CDR3 nucleotides read TGCGCCAGCAGCTTGGGGGACAGGGGAAGTGAAGCTTTCTTT.

This clone has only one observation. The chain recombines TRBV15 with TRBJ2-3, with D possibly TRBD1 on 6 matching bases. Germline CDR1 reads LNHNV; CDR2 reads YYDKDF (reference sequence). This CDR3 contains 16 residues. V was cut by 3 bases and J by 2 bases, with 15 bases left in between. Here the CDR3 DNA reads TGTGCCACCAGCAGTGGGGACACTGGATTCACAGATACGCAGTATTTT. It yields the protein CATSSGDTGFTDTQYF.

The table lists this clone with a few counts. This chain joins TRBV5-6 and TRBJ1-2; D unclear. The germline gives CDR1 SGHDT, CDR2 YYEEEE. Trimming removed 7 bases at V and 3 bases at J, with 13 bases between. CDR3 length equals 13 residues. CDR3 residues: CASLRWGDYGYTF. The CDR3 DNA sequence: TGTGCCAGCCTACGTTGGGGAGACTATGGCTACACCTTC.

The sample holds one count of this clone. The rearrangement uses TRBV2 and TRBJ1-4; 7 nucleotides agree with TRBD1. This CDR3 region has 14 residues. Germline trimming cut 6 bases from V and 0 bases from J; bases unmatched to any gene: 1. Germline V lookup: CDR1 SNHLY, CDR2 FYNNEI. As DNA, the CDR3 is TGTGCCAGCAGAGGGACAGCAACTAATGAAAAACTGTTTTTT. Its protein product is CASRGTATNEKLFF.

The J gene is TRBJ1-6, the V gene TRBV30, with TRBD1 identical over 7 bases. V trimming: 2 bases; J trimming: 9 bases; junction bases outside the gene matches: 1. The CDR3 sequence is 12 residues long. CDR1 is GTSNPN and CDR2 is SVGIG in the germline V gene (reference sequence). CDR3 loop: CAWSPGGSPLHF. The DNA of the CDR3 is TGTGCCTGGAGTCCAGGGGGTTCACCCCTCCACTTT. The full variable domain, in which reference TRBV30 and TRBJ1-6 provide the parts outside the CDR3, is SQTIHQWPATLVQPVGSPLSLECTVEGTSNPNLYWYRQAAGRGLQLLFYSVGIGQISSEVPQNLSASRPQDRQFILSSKKLLLSDSGFYLCAWSPGGSPLHFGNGTRLTVT.

V and J are TRBV27 and TRBJ2-2, with TRBD1 identical over 9 bases. Per germline, CDR1 MNHEY and CDR2 SMNVEV (reference sequence). This CDR3 has 16 amino acids. The V and J ends lost 5 bases and 6 bases, in that order; junction bases with no gene match: 10. The CDR3 bases are TGTGCCAGCAGTAAACCCCCGGGACAGGGATCCGGGGAGCTGTTTTTT. Its translation is CASSKPPGQGSGELFF.

The chain uses TRBV7-2 and TRBJ1-3; the D gene is possibly TRBD1 (6 bases). This CDR3 has 13 residues. V was pared by 5 bases and J by 4 bases, with 9 bases between. CDR1 and CDR2 (germline): SGHTA, FQGNSA. Written as DNA, the CDR3 is TGTGCCAGCAGCGATGACAGGGGAAACACCATATATTTT. It encodes CASSDDRGNTIYF.

This rearrangement joins TRBV3-1 (or the pseudogene TRBV3-2) to TRBJ2-1; 10 bases match TRBD2. This CDR3 has 14 residues. Per the germline V gene, CDR1 is LGHDT and CDR2 is YNNKEL (reference sequence). J gave up 10 bases and V 6 bases, and 9 bases lay outside the gene matches. The CDR3 DNA reads TGTGCCAGCAGTGTAGCGGGGGGAGCCGGGGAGCAGTTCTTC. Amino acids: CASSVAGGAGEQFF.

J is TRBJ1-2 and V is TRBV18; tentative D call: TRBD1 (6 bases). V was cut by 4 bases and J by 8 bases, with 14 bases left in between. There are 13 residues in the CDR3. The V gene's germline CDR1 is KGHSH and CDR2 LQKENI. Written as DNA, the CDR3 is TGTGCCAGCTCACTACTGTCGGGGGGCGGCTACACCTTC. This sequence encodes CASSLLSGGGYTF.

The gene calls are TRBV6-5 and TRBJ1-1; D is undetermined. CDR1 MNHEY and CDR2 SVGAGI come from the germline V gene. The CDR3 is 15 amino acids. Trimming removed 0 bases from V and 5 bases from J, with 13 bases in between. CDR3 amino acids: CASSYSTQRRTEAFF. In DNA form, the CDR3 reads TGTGCCAGCAGTTACTCCACCCAACGGCGGACTGAAGCTTTCTTT.